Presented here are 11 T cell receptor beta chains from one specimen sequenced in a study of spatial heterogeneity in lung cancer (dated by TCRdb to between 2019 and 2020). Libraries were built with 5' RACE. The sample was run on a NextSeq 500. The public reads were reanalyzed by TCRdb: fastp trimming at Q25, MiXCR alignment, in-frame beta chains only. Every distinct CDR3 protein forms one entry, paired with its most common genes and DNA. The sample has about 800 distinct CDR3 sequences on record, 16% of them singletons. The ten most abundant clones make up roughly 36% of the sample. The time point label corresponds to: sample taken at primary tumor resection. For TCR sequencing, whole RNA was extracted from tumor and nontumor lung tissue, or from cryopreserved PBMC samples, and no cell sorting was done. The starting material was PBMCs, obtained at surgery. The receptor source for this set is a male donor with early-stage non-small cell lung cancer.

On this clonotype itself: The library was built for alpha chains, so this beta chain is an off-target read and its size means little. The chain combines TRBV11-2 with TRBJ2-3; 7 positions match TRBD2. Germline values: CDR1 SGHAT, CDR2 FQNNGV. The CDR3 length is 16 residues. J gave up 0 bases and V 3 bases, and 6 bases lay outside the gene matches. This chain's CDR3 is CASSLGLTQSTDTQYF. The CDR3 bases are TGTGCCAGCAGCTTGGGACTAACCCAAAGCACAGATACGCAGTATTTT.

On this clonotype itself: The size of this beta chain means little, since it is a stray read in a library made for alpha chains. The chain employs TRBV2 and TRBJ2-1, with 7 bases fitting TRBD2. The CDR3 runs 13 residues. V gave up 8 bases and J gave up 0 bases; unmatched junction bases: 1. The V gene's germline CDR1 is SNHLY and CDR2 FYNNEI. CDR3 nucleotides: TGTGCCAGCGGGAGGGGCTCCTACAATGAGCAGTTCTTC. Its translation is CASGRGSYNEQFF.

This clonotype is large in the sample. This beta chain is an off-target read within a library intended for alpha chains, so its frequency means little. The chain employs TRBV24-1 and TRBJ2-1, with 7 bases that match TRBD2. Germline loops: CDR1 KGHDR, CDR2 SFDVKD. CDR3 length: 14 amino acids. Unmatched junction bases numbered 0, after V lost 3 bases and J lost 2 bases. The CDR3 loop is CATSDAGAYNEQFF. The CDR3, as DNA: TGTGCCACCAGTGATGCGGGGGCCTACAATGAGCAGTTCTTC.

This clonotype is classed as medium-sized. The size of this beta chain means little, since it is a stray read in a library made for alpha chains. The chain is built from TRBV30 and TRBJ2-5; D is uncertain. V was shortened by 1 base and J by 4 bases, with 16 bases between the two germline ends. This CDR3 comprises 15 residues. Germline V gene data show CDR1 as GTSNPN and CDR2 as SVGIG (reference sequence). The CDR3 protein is CAWSALPETRETQYF. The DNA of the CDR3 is TGTGCCTGGAGTGCACTCCCGGAAACGAGAGAGACCCAGTACTTC. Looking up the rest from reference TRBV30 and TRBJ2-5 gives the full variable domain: SQTIHQWPATLVQPVGSPLSLECTVEGTSNPNLYWYRQAAGRGLQLLFYSVGIGQISSEVPQNLSASRPQDRQFILSSKKLLLSDSGFYLCAWSALPETRETQYFGPGTRLLVL.

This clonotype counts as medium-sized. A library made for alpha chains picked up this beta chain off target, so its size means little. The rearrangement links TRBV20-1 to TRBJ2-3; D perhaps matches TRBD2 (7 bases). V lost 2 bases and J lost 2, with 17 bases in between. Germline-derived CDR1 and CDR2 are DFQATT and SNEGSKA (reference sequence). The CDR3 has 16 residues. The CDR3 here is CSARLWGGAPTDTQYF. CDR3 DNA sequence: TGCAGTGCTAGACTCTGGGGGGGGGCTCCCACAGATACGCAGTATTTT.

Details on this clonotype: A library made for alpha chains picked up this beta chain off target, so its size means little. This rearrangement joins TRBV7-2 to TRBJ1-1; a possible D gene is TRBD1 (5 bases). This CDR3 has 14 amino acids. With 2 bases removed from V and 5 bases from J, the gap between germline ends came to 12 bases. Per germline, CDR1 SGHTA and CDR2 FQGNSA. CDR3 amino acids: CASSLSIGGTEAFF. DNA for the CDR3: TGTGCCAGCAGCTTAAGTATCGGGGGGACTGAAGCTTTCTTT.

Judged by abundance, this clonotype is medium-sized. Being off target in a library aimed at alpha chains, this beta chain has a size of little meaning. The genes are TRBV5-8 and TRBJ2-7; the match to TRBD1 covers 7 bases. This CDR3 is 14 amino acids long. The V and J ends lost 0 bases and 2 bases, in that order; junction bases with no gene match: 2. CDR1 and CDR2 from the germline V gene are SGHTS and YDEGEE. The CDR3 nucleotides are TGTGCCAGCAGCTTGGGGGACAGTGCCTACGAGCAGTACTTC. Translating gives CASSLGDSAYEQYF.

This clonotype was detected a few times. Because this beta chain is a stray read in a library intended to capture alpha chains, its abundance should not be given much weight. CDR3 nucleotide sequence: TGCGCCAGCAGCCAAAGACTAGCGGGGGAACAAGAGACCCAGTACTTC. It specifies CASSQRLAGEQETQYF. The chain recombines TRBV4-1 with TRBJ2-5; 12 nucleotides match TRBD2. From germline, CDR1 is MGHRA and CDR2 YSYEKL. The CDR3 has 16 amino acids. The J segment lost 2 bases and the V segment lost 2 bases, leaving 3 bases of the junction unmatched.

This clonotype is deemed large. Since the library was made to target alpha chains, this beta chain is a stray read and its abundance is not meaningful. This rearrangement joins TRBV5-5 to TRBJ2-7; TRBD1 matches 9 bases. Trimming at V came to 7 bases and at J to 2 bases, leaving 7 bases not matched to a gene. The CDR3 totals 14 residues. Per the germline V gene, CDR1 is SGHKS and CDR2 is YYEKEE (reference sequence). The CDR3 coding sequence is TGTGCCAGCGGAGACAGGGGGGACACCTACGAGCAGTACTTC. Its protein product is CASGDRGDTYEQYF.

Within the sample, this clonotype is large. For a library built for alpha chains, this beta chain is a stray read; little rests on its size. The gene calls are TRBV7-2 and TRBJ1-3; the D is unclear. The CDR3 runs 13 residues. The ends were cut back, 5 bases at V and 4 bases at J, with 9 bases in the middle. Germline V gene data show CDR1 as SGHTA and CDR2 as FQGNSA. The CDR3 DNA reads TGTGCCAGCAGCCCCACACAGGGAAACACCATATATTTT. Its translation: CASSPTQGNTIYF.

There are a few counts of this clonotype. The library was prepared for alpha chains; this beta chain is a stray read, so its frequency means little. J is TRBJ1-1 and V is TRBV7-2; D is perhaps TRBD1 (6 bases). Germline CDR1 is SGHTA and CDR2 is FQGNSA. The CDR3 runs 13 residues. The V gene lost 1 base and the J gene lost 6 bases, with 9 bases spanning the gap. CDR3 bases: TGTGCCAGCAGCTTAGAGGAGGGGGCTGAAGCTTTCTTT. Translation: CASSLEEGAEAFF.